One and the same sample provided the 23 T cell receptor beta chains below, sequenced in a study of CD4 and CD8 cells across lung adenocarcinoma regions. TCRdb ran MiXCR on the PCR reads and lists one entry per CDR3 protein. Of around 25,000 distinct CDR3 sequences listed, 52% are singletons. Sequenced: CD4+ T cells from the center of a lung tumor. Source of these receptors: a male donor with lung adenocarcinoma. The CD4 and CD8 labels of this study may be unreliable.

About this clonotype itself: At one end, the junction sequence differs from germline, possibly due to a read error. The chain uses TRBV6-1 and TRBJ2-3, with D hard to call. Looked up from germline, CDR1 is MNHNS and CDR2 is SASEGT. The CDR3 is made up of 15 amino acids. CDR3 DNA sequence: TGTGCCAGCAGACTCCAGGCTGTGAGTCCAGGTACGCAGTTTTTT. It codes for CASRLQAVSPGTQFF.

This clonotype was picked up many times. The chain links TRBV25-1 to TRBJ2-2; D may be TRBD1 or TRBD2 (5 bases each). The V gene's germline CDR1 is MGHDK and CDR2 SYGVNS. The germline V and J ends were trimmed by 5 bases and 6 bases, with 10 bases remaining between them. The CDR3 spans 13 residues. The CDR3 DNA follows: TGTGCCAGCAGTTCATGGGGACCCGGGGAGCTGTTTTTT. Its translation is CASSSWGPGELFF.

This clonotype was detected only once. One end of the junction varies from germline; a read error may be responsible. The chain is built from TRBV6-8 and TRBJ2-1; 12 nucleotides agree with TRBD2. Germline V lookup: CDR1 MNHGY, CDR2 SAAAGT. This CDR3 is 18 amino acids long. CDR3 nucleotide sequence: TGTGCCAGCAGTTACCCGACTAGCGGGAGTGCAAAAACAAATAAGCAGTACTTT. Protein: CASSYPTSGSAKTNKQYF.

A single count supports this clonotype. CDR3 DNA: TGTGCCAGCAGCTGGGGACTAGCAGTTTACTACGAGCAGTACTTC. As protein: CASSWGLAVYYEQYF. V is TRBV7-2 and J is TRBJ2-1, with 9 nucleotides matching TRBD2. The J call could be wrong; TRBJ2-7 is a better fit for the DNA end. Looked up from germline, CDR1 is SGHTA and CDR2 is FQGNSA. This CDR3 spans 15 amino acids.

CDR3 sequence reads: CASSPGRLASAKDTQYF. CDR3 nucleotide sequence: TGTGCCAGCAGTCCTGGCCGACTAGCTTCAGCCAAAGATACGCAGTATTTT. V gene TRBV27 combines with J gene TRBJ2-3; 7 nucleotides match TRBD2. Germline lookup yields CDR1 MNHEY and CDR2 SMNVEV (reference sequence). With 5 bases clipped from V and 5 bases from J, the junction kept 16 bases outside the gene matches. The CDR3 has 17 residues.

On this clonotype itself: The germline gene is not matched at one end of the junction; a read error may be the cause. The V call is TRBV10-1, the J call TRBJ2-4; D is unclear. The CDR3 runs to 14 residues. CDR1 is WNHNN and CDR2 is SYGVQD in the germline V gene (reference sequence). CDR3 amino acids: CATSTRWTVDTQYF. The CDR3 DNA is TGCGCCACCTCGACTCGCTGGACGGTAGACACTCAGTACTTT.

V and J are TRBV4-2 and TRBJ2-6, with D perhaps matching TRBD1 (6 bases). Germline V gives CDR1 LGHNA, CDR2 YNFKEQ. Trimming took 0 bases from V and 0 from J, leaving 9 bases between them. The CDR3 totals 17 residues. The CDR3 nucleotides read TGTGCCAGCAGCCAAGATGGGGACAACTCTGGGGCCAACGTCCTGACTTTC. It codes for CASSQDGDNSGANVLTF.

There are many counts of this clonotype. The chain carries TRBV12-5 and TRBJ2-1, with no clear D. CDR1 and CDR2 (germline): LGHNT, FRNRAP. CDR3 length: 15 amino acids. Trimming left V 0 bases short and J 9 bases short, with 15 bases between. CDR3 bases: TGTGCTAGTGGTTTGGTAGACCTCCCCACCCTTGAGCAGTTCTTC. The encoded protein is CASGLVDLPTLEQFF.

This clonotype came up many times. V is TRBV11-1 and J is TRBJ2-3, with TRBD2 identical over 13 bases. In germline, CDR1 is SGHAT, CDR2 FQDESV (reference sequence). Unmatched junction bases numbered 8, after V lost 5 bases and J lost 6 bases. This CDR3 region has 16 residues. The CDR3 DNA sequence: TGTGCCAGCAGCAGAAGGACTAGCGGGAGCGGGGATACGCAGTATTTT. It yields the protein CASSRRTSGSGDTQYF. The full variable domain, in which reference TRBV11-1 and TRBJ2-3 provide the parts outside the CDR3, is EAEVAQSPRYKITEKSQAVAFWCDPISGHATLYWYRQILGQGPELLVQFQDESVVDDSQLPKDRFSAERLKGVDSTLKIQPAELGDSAMYLCASSRRTSGSGDTQYFGPGTRLTVL.

This clonotype was recorded at least ten times. This chain connects TRBV6-6 to TRBJ2-7, with 7 bases matching TRBD2. The CDR3 has 15 amino acids. Germline CDR1 and CDR2: MNHNY and SVGAGI (reference sequence). Germline trimming cut 2 bases from V and 4 bases from J; bases unmatched to any gene: 8. The CDR3 region is CASSYGRGRGYEQYF. The CDR3, as DNA: TGTGCCAGCAGTTACGGGAGGGGCCGAGGGTACGAGCAGTACTTC.

The table lists this clonotype with many counts. The chain links TRBV27 to TRBJ2-2, with D perhaps TRBD1 (5 bases). The CDR3 is 16 amino acids. The germline V gene encodes CDR1 MNHEY and CDR2 SMNVEV (reference sequence). Between the trimmed V and J ends, which lost 3 bases and 2 bases, there was a span of 13 bases. The CDR3 DNA reads TGTGCCAGCAGTTTTGGACAATACTATAACACCGGGGAGCTGTTTTTT. This gives the protein CASSFGQYYNTGELFF.

This clonotype was observed a handful of times. This rearrangement joins TRBV6-5 to TRBJ2-1, with 8 positions matching TRBD2. This CDR3 is built from 15 residues. Unmatched junction bases numbered 3, after V lost 2 bases and J lost 3 bases. The germline V gene encodes CDR1 MNHEY and CDR2 SVGAGI. This chain's CDR3 is CASSYSGSLYNEQFF. The CDR3, as DNA: TGTGCCAGCAGTTACAGCGGGAGCCTCTACAATGAGCAGTTCTTC.

This clonotype appeared a few times. Here the CDR3 omits its conserved ending phenylalanine or tryptophan, so a read error is the likely source. Because the CDR3's place on the DNA is in doubt, the DNA is left out and the CDR3 is given as listed by TCRdb. The chain has TRBV6-4 and TRBJ2-5; TRBD2, the D gene given by the table, was not confirmed from the DNA. In germline, CDR1 is MRHNA, CDR2 SNTAGT. Ends included, the CDR3 has 14 residues. CDR3 amino acids: CASSEQVTVGVGPA.

This sequence joins TRBV6-1 and TRBJ2-7, with 15 bases lining up with TRBD2. The better agreement between TRBJ2-5 and the DNA end casts doubt on the J call. CDR1 MNHNS and CDR2 SASEGT come from the germline V gene. The CDR3 contains 17 residues. CDR3 protein: CASRGGLAGGRWETQYF. The CDR3 DNA reads TGTGCCAGCAGAGGGGGACTAGCGGGAGGCCGGTGGGAGACCCAGTACTTC.

The chain is built from TRBV6-1 and TRBJ2-5; D not resolved. Looked up from germline, CDR1 is MNHNS and CDR2 is SASEGT. The germline V and J ends were trimmed by 10 bases and 5 bases, with 17 bases remaining between them. The CDR3 has 13 residues. CDR3 residues: CATENLRGETQYF. DNA for the CDR3: TGTGCCACCGAAAATCTCCGTGGGGAGACCCAGTACTTC.

This chain uses TRBV4-2 with TRBJ2-3; D call uncertain. This CDR3 is 16 amino acids long. Trimming shortened V by 8 bases and J by 5 bases, and 23 bases separated the two germline ends. Germline values: CDR1 LGHNA, CDR2 YNFKEQ. DNA of the CDR3: TGTGCCAGCGGCGGAGACGGCGCCACCGACAAAGATACGCAGTATTTT. It specifies CASGGDGATDKDTQYF.

The chain joins TRBV4-2 to TRBJ2-3, with 7 bases matching TRBD2. V lost 0 bases and J lost 0; bases outside the gene matches: 6. Per germline, CDR1 LGHNA and CDR2 YNFKEQ. The CDR3 covers 17 residues. The CDR3 bases are TGTGCCAGCAGCCAAGATTACCTAGCGGCTAGCACAGATACGCAGTATTTT. Amino acid sequence: CASSQDYLAASTDTQYF.

This clonotype was detected only a few times. The chain couples TRBV6-1 to TRBJ2-4; 8 bases fit TRBD1. Per germline, CDR1 MNHNS and CDR2 SASEGT. The CDR3 spans 15 residues. J lost 0 bases, V lost 6 bases, and 4 bases had no gene match. CDR3 bases: TGTGCCAGCAGGGACAGGGCTTCAGCCAAAAACATTCAGTACTTC. Amino acid sequence: CASRDRASAKNIQYF.

The chain has TRBV6-1 and TRBJ2-3; D is possibly TRBD2 (7 bases). Germline CDR1 and CDR2: MNHNS and SASEGT. V was shortened by 6 bases and J by 12 bases, with 25 bases between the two germline ends. The CDR3 runs to 15 residues. The chain's CDR3 is CASSRGGGGKNIQYF. CDR3 DNA sequence: TGTGCCAGCAGCCGGGGAGGGGGAGGGAAAAATATTCAGTATTTT.

The sample holds many counts of this clonotype. A much larger clonotype is one base distant, so this may be a read error. V is TRBV6-1 and J is TRBJ2-1; D might be TRBD1 (6 bases). This CDR3 contains 13 residues. The V gene's germline CDR1 is MNHNS and CDR2 SASEGT. V was trimmed by 7 bases and J by 13 bases, leaving 20 bases between them. CDR3 loop: CASTPRGQETQFF. The DNA for the CDR3 is TGTGCCAGCACCCCCCGGGGACAAGAGACCCAGTTCTTC.

The rearrangement links TRBV4-2 to TRBJ2-1; possible D gene TRBD1, 6 bases. The better agreement between TRBJ2-7 and the DNA end casts doubt on the J call. Germline V gene sequence: CDR1 LGHNA, CDR2 YNFKEQ. The CDR3 runs to 14 residues. The CDR3 loop is CASSQPMGAYEQYF. Written as DNA, the CDR3 is TGTGCCAGCAGCCAACCCATGGGGGCGTACGAGCAGTACTTC.

In its sample, this clonotype was seen a few times. Being one base from a much bigger clone, this may be a read error. The genes are TRBV7-6 and TRBJ2-5; D unclear. The last part of the DNA fits TRBJ2-1 better; the J call may be wrong. This CDR3 contains 13 residues. Germline V gene sequence: CDR1 SGHVS, CDR2 FNYEAQ. The CDR3 DNA follows: TGTGCCAGCAGCTTAGTGACCGCCGGTACCCAGTTCTTC. Translating it yields CASSLVTAGTQFF.

The chain has TRBV7-2 and TRBJ2-1; 8 bases are shared with TRBD2. The DNA matches TRBJ2-7 better at its end, which makes the J call doubtful. The CDR3 has 15 residues. Germline V gene lookup returns CDR1 SGHTA and CDR2 FQGNSA. CDR3 residues: CASSPWPRGGLEQYF. In DNA form, the CDR3 reads TGTGCCAGCAGCCCTTGGCCTCGGGGGGGGCTCGAGCAGTACTTC.